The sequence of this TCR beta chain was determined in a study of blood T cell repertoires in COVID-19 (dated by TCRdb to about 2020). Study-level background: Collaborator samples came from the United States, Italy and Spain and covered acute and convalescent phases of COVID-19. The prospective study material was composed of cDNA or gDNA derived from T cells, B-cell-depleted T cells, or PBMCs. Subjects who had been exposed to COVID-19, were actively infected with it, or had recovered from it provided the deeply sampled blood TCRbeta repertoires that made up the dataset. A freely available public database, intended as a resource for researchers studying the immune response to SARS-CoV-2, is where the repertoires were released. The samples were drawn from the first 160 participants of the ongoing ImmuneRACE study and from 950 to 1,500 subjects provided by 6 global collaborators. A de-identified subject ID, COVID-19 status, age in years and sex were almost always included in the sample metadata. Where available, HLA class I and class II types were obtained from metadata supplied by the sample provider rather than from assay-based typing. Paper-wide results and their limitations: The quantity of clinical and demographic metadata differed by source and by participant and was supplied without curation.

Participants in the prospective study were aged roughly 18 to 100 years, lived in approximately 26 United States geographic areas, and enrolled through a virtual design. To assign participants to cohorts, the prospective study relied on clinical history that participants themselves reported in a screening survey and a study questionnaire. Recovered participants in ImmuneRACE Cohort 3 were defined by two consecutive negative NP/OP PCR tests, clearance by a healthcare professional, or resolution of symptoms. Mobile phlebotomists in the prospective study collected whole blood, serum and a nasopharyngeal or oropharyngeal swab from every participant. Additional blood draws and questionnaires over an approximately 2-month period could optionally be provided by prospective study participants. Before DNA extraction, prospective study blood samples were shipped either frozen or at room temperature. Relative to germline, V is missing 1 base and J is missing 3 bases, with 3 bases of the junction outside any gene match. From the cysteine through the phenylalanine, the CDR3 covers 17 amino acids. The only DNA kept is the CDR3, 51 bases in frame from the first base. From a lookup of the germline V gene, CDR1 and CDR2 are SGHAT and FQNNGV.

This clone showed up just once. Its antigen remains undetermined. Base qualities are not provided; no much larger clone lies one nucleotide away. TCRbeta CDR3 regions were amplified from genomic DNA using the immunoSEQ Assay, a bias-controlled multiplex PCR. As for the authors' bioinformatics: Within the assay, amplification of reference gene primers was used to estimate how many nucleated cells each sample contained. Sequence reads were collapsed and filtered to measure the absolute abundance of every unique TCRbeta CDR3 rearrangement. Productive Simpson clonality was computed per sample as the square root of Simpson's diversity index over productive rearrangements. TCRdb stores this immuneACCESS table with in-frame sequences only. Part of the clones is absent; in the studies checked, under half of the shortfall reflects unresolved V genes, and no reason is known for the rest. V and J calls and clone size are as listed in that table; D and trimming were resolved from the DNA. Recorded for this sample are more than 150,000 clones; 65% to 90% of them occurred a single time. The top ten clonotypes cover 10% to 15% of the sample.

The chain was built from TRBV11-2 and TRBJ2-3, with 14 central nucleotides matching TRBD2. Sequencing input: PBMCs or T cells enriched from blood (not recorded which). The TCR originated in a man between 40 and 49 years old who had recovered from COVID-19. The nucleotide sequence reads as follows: TGTGCCAGCAGCTTAGGGACTAGCGGGGGGCGGACAGATACGCAGTATTTT. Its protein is CASSLGTSGGRTDTQYF.